The clone carrying this TCR beta chain turned up a few times. This entry comes from a study of T-cell memory formation after mild COVID-19. Constant-segment primers were used for 5'RACE, and the resulting TCR alpha and TCR beta cDNA libraries carried sample barcodes and UMIs. TCRdb independently ran MiXCR on the 5' RACE reads; one entry per CDR3 protein. Among about 190,000 distinct CDR3 sequences listed, approximately 20% were seen once. Sequenced: PBMCs or a T cell subset sorted from them (not recorded which). The clonotype originates from an adult woman who had mild COVID-19 (a few samples of this study predate the infection). Cell type and time point are not known.

CDR3 coding DNA: TGTGCCACCAGTGAGATGGGACAGGGGTACAATGAGCAGTTCTTC. Its protein product is CATSEMGQGYNEQFF. This rearrangement joins TRBV24-1 to TRBJ2-1, with 10 bases lining up with TRBD1. Germline V gene data show CDR1 as KGHDR and CDR2 as SFDVKD. V lost 4 bases to trimming and J lost 4 bases; unmatched junction nucleotides: 3. This CDR3 comprises 15 residues.